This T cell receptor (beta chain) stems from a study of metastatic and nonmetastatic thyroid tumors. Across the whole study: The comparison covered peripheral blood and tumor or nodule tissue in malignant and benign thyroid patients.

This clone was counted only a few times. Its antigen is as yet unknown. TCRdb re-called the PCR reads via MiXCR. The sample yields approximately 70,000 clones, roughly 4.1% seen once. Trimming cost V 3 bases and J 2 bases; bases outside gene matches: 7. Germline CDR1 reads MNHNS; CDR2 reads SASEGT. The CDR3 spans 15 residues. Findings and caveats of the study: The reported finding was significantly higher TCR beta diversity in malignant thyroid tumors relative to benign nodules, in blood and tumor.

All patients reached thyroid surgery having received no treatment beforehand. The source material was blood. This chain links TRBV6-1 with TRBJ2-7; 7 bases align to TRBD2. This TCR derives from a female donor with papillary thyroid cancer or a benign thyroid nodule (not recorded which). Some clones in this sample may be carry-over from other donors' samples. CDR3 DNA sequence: TGTGCCAGCAGTGATCAGGACGGGGGGACCTACGAGCAGTACTTC. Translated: CASSDQDGGTYEQYF.